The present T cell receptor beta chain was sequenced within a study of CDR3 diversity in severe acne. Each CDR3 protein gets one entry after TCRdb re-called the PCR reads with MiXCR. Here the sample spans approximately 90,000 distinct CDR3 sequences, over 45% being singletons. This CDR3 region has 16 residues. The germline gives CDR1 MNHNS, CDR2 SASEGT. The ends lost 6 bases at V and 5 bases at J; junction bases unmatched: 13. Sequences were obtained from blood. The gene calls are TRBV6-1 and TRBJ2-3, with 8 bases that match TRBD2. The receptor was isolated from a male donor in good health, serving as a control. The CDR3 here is CASRGPGGGRRDTQYF. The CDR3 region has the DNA TGTGCCAGCAGGGGGCCGGGAGGGGGGCGAAGAGATACGCAGTATTTT.